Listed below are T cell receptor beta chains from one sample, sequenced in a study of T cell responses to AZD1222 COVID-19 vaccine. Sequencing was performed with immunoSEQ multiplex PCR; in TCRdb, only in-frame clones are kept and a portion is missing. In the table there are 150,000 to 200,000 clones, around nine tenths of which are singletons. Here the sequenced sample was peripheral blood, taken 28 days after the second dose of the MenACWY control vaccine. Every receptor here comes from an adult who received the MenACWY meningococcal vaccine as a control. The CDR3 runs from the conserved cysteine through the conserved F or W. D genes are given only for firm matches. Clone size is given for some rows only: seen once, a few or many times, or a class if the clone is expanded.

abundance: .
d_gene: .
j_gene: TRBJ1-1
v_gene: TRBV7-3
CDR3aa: CASTLKGIDDTEAFF
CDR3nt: TGTGCCAGCACCCTAAAGGGGATCGACGACACTGAAGCTTTCTTT

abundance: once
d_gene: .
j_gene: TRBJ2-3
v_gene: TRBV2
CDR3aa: CASSELGRGPDTQYF
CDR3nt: TGTGCCAGCAGTGAACTGGGTCGGGGTCCAGATACGCAGTATTTT

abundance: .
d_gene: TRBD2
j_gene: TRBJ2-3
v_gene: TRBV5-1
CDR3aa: CASSLLAGDTDTQYF
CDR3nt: TGCGCCAGCAGCCTGCTAGCGGGAGACACAGATACGCAGTATTTT

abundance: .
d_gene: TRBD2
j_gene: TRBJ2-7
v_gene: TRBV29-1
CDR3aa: CSVRGEGYEQYF
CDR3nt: TGCAGCGTTCGGGGGGAAGGTTACGAGCAGTACTTC

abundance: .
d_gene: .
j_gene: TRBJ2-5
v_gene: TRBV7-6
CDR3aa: CASSSEAPETQYF
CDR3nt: TGTGCCAGCAGCTCGGAGGCCCCGGAGACCCAGTACTTC

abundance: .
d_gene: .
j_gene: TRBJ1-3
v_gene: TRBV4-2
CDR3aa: CASSQEAQVGNTIYF
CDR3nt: TGTGCCAGCAGCCAAGAGGCTCAAGTTGGAAACACCATATATTTT

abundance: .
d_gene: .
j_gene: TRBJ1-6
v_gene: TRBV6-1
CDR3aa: CASSDLKYYNSPLHF
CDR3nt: TGTGCCAGCAGTGATTTAAAGTACTATAATTCACCCCTCCACTTT

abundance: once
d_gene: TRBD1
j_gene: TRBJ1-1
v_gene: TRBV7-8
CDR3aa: CASSLVSGGTEAFF
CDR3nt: TGTGCCAGCAGCTTAGTGTCAGGGGGGACTGAAGCTTTCTTT

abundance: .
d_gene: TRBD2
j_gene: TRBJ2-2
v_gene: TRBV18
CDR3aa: CASRGASGRSNTGELFF
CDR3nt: TGTGCCAGCCGTGGGGCTAGCGGGAGATCGAACACCGGGGAGCTGTTTTTT

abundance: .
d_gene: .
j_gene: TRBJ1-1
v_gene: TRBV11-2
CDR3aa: CASSFHPGARVNTEAFF
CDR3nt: TGTGCCAGCAGCTTTCATCCGGGAGCTCGAGTGAACACTGAAGCTTTCTTT

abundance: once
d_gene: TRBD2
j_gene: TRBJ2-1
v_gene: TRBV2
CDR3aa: CASIEREYNEQFF
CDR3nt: TGTGCCAGCATCGAGCGGGAGTATAATGAGCAGTTCTTC

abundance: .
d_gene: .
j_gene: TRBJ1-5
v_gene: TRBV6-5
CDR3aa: CASSVQGSNQPQHF
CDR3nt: TGTGCCAGCAGCGTACAGGGAAGCAATCAGCCCCAGCATTTT

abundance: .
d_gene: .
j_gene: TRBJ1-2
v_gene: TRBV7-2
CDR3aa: CASSYDRRQHYGYTF
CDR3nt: TGTGCCAGCAGCTACGACAGGCGCCAGCACTATGGCTACACCTTC

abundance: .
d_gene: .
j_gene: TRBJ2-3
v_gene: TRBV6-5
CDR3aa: CASSYSVLVPGTQYF
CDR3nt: TGTGCCAGCAGTTACTCCGTTTTGGTTCCGGGTACGCAGTATTTT

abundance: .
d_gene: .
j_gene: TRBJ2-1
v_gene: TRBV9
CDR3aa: CASSGQLGSYNEQFF
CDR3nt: TGTGCCAGCAGCGGACAACTGGGCTCCTACAATGAGCAGTTCTTC

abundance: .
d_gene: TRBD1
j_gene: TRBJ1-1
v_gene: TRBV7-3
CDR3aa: CASSSRAQGAVTEAFF
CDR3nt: TGTGCCAGCAGCTCACGCGCGCAGGGGGCGGTCACTGAAGCTTTCTTT

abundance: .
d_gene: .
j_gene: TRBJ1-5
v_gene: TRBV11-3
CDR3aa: CASSSRVNQPQHF
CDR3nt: TGTGCCAGCAGCTCCAGGGTGAATCAGCCCCAGCATTTT

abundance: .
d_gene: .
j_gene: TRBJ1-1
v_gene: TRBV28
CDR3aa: CASSLGQGNTEAFF
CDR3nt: TGTGCCAGCAGTTTAGGGCAGGGGAACACTGAAGCTTTCTTT

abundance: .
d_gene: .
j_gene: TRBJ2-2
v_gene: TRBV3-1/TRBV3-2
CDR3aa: CASSQDGPFGELFF
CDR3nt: TGTGCCAGCAGCCAAGACGGACCTTTCGGGGAGCTGTTTTTT

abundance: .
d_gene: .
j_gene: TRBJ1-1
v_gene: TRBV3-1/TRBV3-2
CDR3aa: CASSQAIGRTEAFF
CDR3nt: TGTGCCAGCAGCCAAGCCATTGGTAGGACTGAAGCTTTCTTT

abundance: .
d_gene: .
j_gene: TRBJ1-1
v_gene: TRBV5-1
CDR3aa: CASTSATVNTEAFF
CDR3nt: TGCGCCAGCACCTCGGCGACAGTCAACACTGAAGCTTTCTTT